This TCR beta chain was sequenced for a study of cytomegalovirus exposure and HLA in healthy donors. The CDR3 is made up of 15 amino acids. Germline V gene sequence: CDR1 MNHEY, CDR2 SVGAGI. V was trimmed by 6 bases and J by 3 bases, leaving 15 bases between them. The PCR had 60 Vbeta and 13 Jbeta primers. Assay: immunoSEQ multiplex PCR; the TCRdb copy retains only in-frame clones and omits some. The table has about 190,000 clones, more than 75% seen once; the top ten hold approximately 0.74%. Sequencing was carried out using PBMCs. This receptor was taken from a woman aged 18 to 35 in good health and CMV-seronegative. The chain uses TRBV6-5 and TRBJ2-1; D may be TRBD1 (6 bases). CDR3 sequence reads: CASSSPGHDYNEQFF. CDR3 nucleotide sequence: TGTGCCAGCAGCAGCCCGGGACACGACTACAATGAGCAGTTCTTC.